These T cell receptor beta chains were read from a single sample in a study of cytomegalovirus exposure and HLA in healthy donors. Data came from immunoSEQ multiplex PCR; TCRdb stores just in-frame clones and leaves some out. Of approximately 100,000 clones in the sample, around two thirds were seen once. The specimen was PBMCs. The receptors were gathered from a man aged 25-40 years in good health and CMV-seropositive. The CDR3 runs from the conserved cysteine through the conserved F or W. The order of the fields is D gene, V gene, clone size, J gene, CDR3 protein, CDR3 DNA. The D gene is left open where the match is weak. The size entry is marked missing in some rows and otherwise reads once, few, many or a size class.

TRBD1,TRBV7-9,NA,TRBJ1-4,CASSPGQGALGEKLFF,TGTGCCAGCAGCCCCGGACAGGGGGCATTAGGGGAAAAACTGTTTTTT
NA,TRBV30,NA,TRBJ1-2,CAWSGSRGSYGYTF,TGTGCCTGGAGTGGGTCAAGGGGGTCTTATGGCTACACCTTC
NA,TRBV19,NA,TRBJ1-5,CASSDRNQPQHF,TGTGCCAGTAGTGACAGAAATCAGCCCCAGCATTTT
TRBD2,TRBV6-5,NA,TRBJ2-3,CAAQGGTRDTQYF,TGTGCCGCGCAGGGCGGGACTAGGGATACGCAGTATTTT
TRBD2,TRBV18,NA,TRBJ2-1,CASSLIAGEYNEQFF,TGTGCCAGCTCACTTATAGCGGGAGAGTACAATGAGCAGTTCTTC
TRBD1,TRBV11-2,NA,TRBJ1-1,CASTTSGTANTEAFF,TGTGCCAGCACCACCTCCGGGACAGCGAACACTGAAGCTTTCTTT
NA,TRBV7-2,NA,TRBJ1-2,CASSLGSTNYGYTF,TGTGCCAGCAGCTTAGGTAGTACTAACTATGGCTACACCTTC
TRBD2,TRBV7-6,NA,TRBJ2-7,CASSLGSGGPYEQYF,TGTGCCAGCAGCTTGGGCAGCGGGGGCCCTTACGAGCAGTACTTC
TRBD2,TRBV27,NA,TRBJ2-2,CASRSGTVNTGELFF,TGTGCCAGCAGAAGCGGGACCGTGAACACCGGGGAGCTGTTTTTT
TRBD1,TRBV29-1,NA,TRBJ2-2,CSGTGGTGELFF,TGCAGCGGGACAGGGGGTACCGGGGAGCTGTTTTTT
NA,TRBV11-2,NA,TRBJ2-2,CASSAGLATGELFF,TGTGCCAGCAGCGCGGGGCTGGCCACCGGGGAGCTGTTTTTT
TRBD2,TRBV5-1,NA,TRBJ2-2,CASSLEPTGGTGELFF,TGCGCCAGCAGCTTGGAACCTACCGGGGGGACCGGGGAGCTGTTTTTT
TRBD2,TRBV18,NA,TRBJ2-1,CASSRLLAGGSNEQFF,TGTGCCAGCTCACGACTACTAGCGGGGGGAAGTAATGAGCAGTTCTTC
TRBD2,TRBV2,NA,TRBJ2-5,CASSGGALETQYF,TGTGCCAGCAGCGGGGGGGCCCTGGAGACCCAGTACTTC
NA,TRBV6-5,few,TRBJ1-4,CASKIGTLGEKLFF,TGTGCCAGCAAAATCGGGACTCTTGGTGAAAAACTGTTTTTT
TRBD2,TRBV4-2,NA,TRBJ2-1,CASSQETGGQNEQFF,TGTGCCAGCAGCCAAGAGACGGGGGGGCAAAATGAGCAGTTCTTC
NA,TRBV2,NA,TRBJ1-1,CASSDGANAGITEAFF,TGTGCCAGCAGTGACGGGGCAAACGCGGGAATCACTGAAGCTTTCTTT
TRBD1,TRBV6-1,NA,TRBJ1-5,CASREGQGSVQPQHF,TGTGCCAGCCGCGAGGGACAGGGCAGTGTGCAGCCCCAGCATTTT
TRBD1,TRBV6-5,NA,TRBJ2-3,CASQTGVRTDTQYF,TGTGCCAGTCAGACAGGGGTGCGCACAGATACGCAGTATTTT
NA,TRBV14,few,TRBJ2-7,CASSQVPGADEQYF,TGTGCCAGCAGCCAAGTCCCGGGAGCGGACGAGCAGTACTTC
NA,TRBV6-4,NA,TRBJ2-6,CASSERSGANVLTF,TGTGCCAGCAGTGAGCGGTCTGGGGCCAACGTCCTGACTTTC
TRBD1,TRBV30,few,TRBJ2-7,CAWTRDRGLEQYF,TGTGCCTGGACCCGGGACAGGGGACTCGAGCAGTACTTC
NA,TRBV19,NA,TRBJ2-7,CASSMGLGVYEQYF,TGTGCCAGTAGTATGGGATTAGGGGTCTACGAGCAGTACTTC
TRBD2,TRBV2,once,TRBJ2-3,CASSVLRGGPDTQYF,TGTGCCAGCAGTGTTTTGCGGGGGGGACCAGATACGCAGTATTTT
TRBD1,TRBV6-5,few,TRBJ1-2,CASRIQGGGGYTF,TGTGCCAGCAGGATTCAGGGGGGAGGAGGCTACACCTTC
NA,TRBV6-1,NA,TRBJ1-5,CASMREYSNQPQHF,TGTGCCAGCATGAGGGAATATAGCAATCAGCCCCAGCATTTT
TRBD2,TRBV27,NA,TRBJ2-1,CASSSSGVWPYNEQFF,TGTGCCAGCAGCTCTAGCGGGGTATGGCCCTACAATGAGCAGTTCTTC
TRBD1,TRBV5-5,NA,TRBJ1-4,CASSRTGEGEKLFF,TGTGCCAGCAGCCGGACAGGGGAGGGCGAAAAACTGTTTTTT
NA,TRBV28,NA,TRBJ2-7,CASRPSGTPYEQYF,TGTGCCAGCAGACCCTCCGGGACTCCATACGAGCAGTACTTC
TRBD2,TRBV7-9,NA,TRBJ2-7,CASSPGLAGPFEQYF,TGTGCCAGCAGCCCCGGACTAGCGGGCCCCTTCGAGCAGTACTTC
NA,TRBV7-8,NA,TRBJ2-1,CASSLVEPYNEQFF,TGTGCCAGCAGCTTAGTGGAGCCGTACAATGAGCAGTTCTTC
TRBD1,TRBV7-9,NA,TRBJ1-4,CASTKTGNGNEKLFF,TGTGCCAGCACCAAGACAGGGAACGGTAATGAAAAACTGTTTTTT
TRBD1,TRBV10-3,NA,TRBJ1-3,CAITGQVNSGNTIYF,TGTGCCATCACCGGACAGGTCAACTCTGGAAACACCATATATTTT
NA,TRBV15,few,TRBJ1-2,CATSRDIGMGGYTF,TGTGCCACCAGCAGAGATATAGGTATGGGCGGCTACACCTTC
NA,TRBV5-6,NA,TRBJ2-4,CASSLDRAKNIQYF,TGTGCCAGCAGCTTGGACAGGGCCAAAAACATTCAGTACTTC
TRBD1,TRBV6-5,few,TRBJ2-5,CASSSRGRGETQYF,TGTGCCAGCAGTTCAAGGGGGCGCGGAGAGACCCAGTACTTC
NA,TRBV11-1,NA,TRBJ2-2,CASSLSLTGELFF,TGTGCCAGCAGCTTATCCTTAACCGGGGAGCTGTTTTTT
NA,TRBV27,few,TRBJ2-2,CASSRDTSGAGELFF,TGTGCCAGCTCCCGGGACACTAGTGGTGCCGGGGAGCTGTTTTTT
NA,TRBV5-1,NA,TRBJ2-3,CASSLGETTDTQYF,TGCGCCAGCAGCTTGGGAGAAACCACAGATACGCAGTATTTT
NA,TRBV5-1,NA,TRBJ1-1,CASSHLGTEAFF,TGCGCCAGCAGCCATCTCGGGACTGAAGCTTTCTTT
NA,TRBV4-1,few,TRBJ1-6,CASSQDEEGASNSPLHF,TGCGCCAGCAGCCAAGATGAGGAGGGCGCGAGTAATTCACCCCTCCACTTT
NA,TRBV13,few,TRBJ2-7,CASSLSRPTGSGHEQYF,TGTGCCAGCAGCTTAAGTCGCCCGACAGGTTCAGGCCACGAGCAGTACTTC
NA,TRBV29-1,NA,TRBJ1-1,CSVMNTEAFF,TGCAGCGTCATGAACACTGAAGCTTTCTTT
TRBD2,TRBV7-2,few,TRBJ2-7,CASSEGSSGVYEQYF,TGTGCCAGCAGCGAAGGCTCTAGCGGAGTGTACGAGCAGTACTTC
NA,TRBV4-2,few,TRBJ1-6,CASSQAIQGNSPLHF,TGTGCCAGCAGCCAAGCGATACAGGGAAATTCACCCCTCCACTTT
NA,TRBV11-3,NA,TRBJ2-5,CASSSVDETQYF,TGTGCCAGCAGCTCGGTCGATGAGACCCAGTACTTC
TRBD2,TRBV10-2,NA,TRBJ2-7,CASTGTNVAYEQYF,TGCGCCAGCACTGGGACTAACGTAGCCTACGAGCAGTACTTC
NA,TRBV5-1,NA,TRBJ1-1,CASSYTGNKGANTEAFF,TGCGCCAGCAGCTATACGGGCAATAAGGGAGCGAACACTGAAGCTTTCTTT
NA,TRBV4-1,few,TRBJ2-2,CASSQVRGGAAGELFF,TGCGCCAGCAGCCAAGTCCGAGGGGGGGCTGCCGGGGAGCTGTTTTTT
TRBD1,TRBV19,NA,TRBJ1-1,CASSHPGQRNTEAFF,TGTGCCAGTAGTCACCCGGGACAGAGGAACACTGAAGCTTTCTTT
NA,TRBV6-5,NA,TRBJ2-5,CATPLGGQETQYF,TGTGCCACCCCACTTGGAGGCCAAGAGACCCAGTACTTC
NA,TRBV29-1,NA,TRBJ2-5,CSVIGGRLETQYF,TGCAGCGTGATAGGGGGACGGTTGGAGACCCAGTACTTC
NA,TRBV10-3,NA,TRBJ1-1,CAIRRDAGTNTEAFF,TGTGCCATCAGGCGGGACGCAGGGACGAACACTGAAGCTTTCTTT
NA,TRBV6-5,NA,TRBJ2-7,CASSYSIAPPYEQYF,TGTGCCAGCAGTTACTCGATAGCACCTCCCTACGAGCAGTACTTC
NA,TRBV7-9,NA,TRBJ2-5,CASSPPSGYRAEETQYF,TGTGCCAGCAGCCCCCCGAGCGGATACAGGGCTGAGGAGACCCAGTACTTC
TRBD1,TRBV27,once,TRBJ2-6,CASSRTGYWSGANVLTF,TGTGCCAGCAGTCGGACAGGGTATTGGTCTGGGGCCAACGTCCTGACTTTC